This T cell receptor (beta chain) was identified in a study of T-cell reconstitution after alpha-beta-depleted transplantation in children. Unique molecular identifiers were built into the TCRbeta library. TCRdb reprocessed the PCR reads with MiXCR, giving one entry per CDR3 protein. The sample carries 450,000 to 600,000 distinct CDR3 sequences, roughly 13% recorded once. Germline-derived CDR1 and CDR2 are GTSNPN and SVGIG (reference sequence). The V end lost 2 bases, the J end lost 5 bases, and 13 bases lay between the germline ends. The CDR3 spans 14 residues. Remarks on this clonotype: What it recognizes is unknown.

Notes on the study in general: Fresh T-cell production supplied most of the T-cell counts and diversity seen one year after transplant. Day-60 TCRbeta diversity that was high in some patients was derived from surviving recipient T cells and thymic progenitors. By about two months after transplant, alpha-beta T cells reportedly arose from several hundred graft clones that had expanded.

The V gene is TRBV30, the J gene TRBJ2-1, with D perhaps matching TRBD1 (6 bases). This clonotype was obtained from a male patient aged 10-17 years who had a stem cell transplant for acute myeloid leukemia, so the T cells may come from the graft donor. The material sequenced was PBMCs, mostly from graft donor cells, taken 360 days after TCRalphabeta/CD19-depleted stem cell transplant. As DNA, the CDR3 is TGTGCCTGGAGTCTACCCGGGACACACAATGAGCAGTTCTTC. This gives the protein CAWSLPGTHNEQFF.